Given below is one TCR beta chain in context. The sample originates from a study of cytomegalovirus exposure and HLA in healthy donors. J gave up 7 bases and V 1 base, and 4 bases lay outside the gene matches. Germline V gene sequence: CDR1 LGHNA, CDR2 YSLEER. This CDR3 is built from 15 residues. The PCR employed 60 Vbeta primers together with 13 Jbeta primers. Here immunoSEQ multiplex PCR was the method, and the copy in TCRdb shows in-frame clones only, minus some. The sample records about 150,000 clones, over 75% being singletons. The sequence derives from a woman in her twenties or thirties in good health and CMV-seronegative. The genes are TRBV4-3 and TRBJ1-6; 7 nucleotides agree with TRBD1. Specimen: PBMCs. CDR3 loop: CASSQGQGGNSPLHF. In nucleotides, the CDR3 is TGCGCCAGCAGCCAAGGACAGGGTGGGAATTCACCCCTCCACTTT.